This T cell receptor beta chain was identified in a study of cytomegalovirus exposure and HLA in healthy donors. Looking at the study overall: Genotyping of 430 or so donors showed that 65% to 90% belonged to the Caucasian-associated ancestry cluster.

The study ran its PCR with 60 Vbeta and 13 Jbeta primers. Profiled with immunoSEQ multiplex PCR; TCRdb holds only in-frame clones, not every one. The data contain roughly 150,000 clones, just under 80% of them seen just once; the ten biggest clones take up approximately 1.2%. About this clone: Antigen unknown.

The V and J ends lost 2 bases and 6 bases respectively, with 10 bases between them. The length of the CDR3 is 13 residues. Germline lookup yields CDR1 MNHEY and CDR2 SVGAGI. Points from the study as a whole: TCR beta chains numbering approximately 150 were designated cytomegalovirus-associated. The study dropped some indistinguishable V segments, TRBV6-2 and TRBV6-3 among them. Reports credit the classifier with highly specific, highly sensitive diagnosis of cytomegalovirus status.

The rearrangement joins TRBV6-5 to TRBJ1-1; perhaps TRBD1 as D (5 bases). The sample taken for sequencing was PBMCs. The receptor's source is a young man in good health and CMV-seronegative. This CDR3 reads CASSYGGGPEAFF. DNA for the CDR3: TGTGCCAGCAGTTACGGGGGGGGTCCTGAAGCTTTCTTT.